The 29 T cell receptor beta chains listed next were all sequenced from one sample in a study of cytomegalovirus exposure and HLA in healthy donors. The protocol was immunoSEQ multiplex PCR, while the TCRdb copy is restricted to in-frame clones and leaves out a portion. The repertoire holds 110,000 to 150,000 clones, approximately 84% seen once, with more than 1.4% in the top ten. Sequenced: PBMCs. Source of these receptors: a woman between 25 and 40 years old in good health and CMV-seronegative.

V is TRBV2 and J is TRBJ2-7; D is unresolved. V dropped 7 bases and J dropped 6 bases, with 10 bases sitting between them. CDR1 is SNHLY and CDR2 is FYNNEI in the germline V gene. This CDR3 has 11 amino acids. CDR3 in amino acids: CASNQAGEQYF. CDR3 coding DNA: TGTGCCAGCAATCAGGCTGGCGAGCAGTACTTC.

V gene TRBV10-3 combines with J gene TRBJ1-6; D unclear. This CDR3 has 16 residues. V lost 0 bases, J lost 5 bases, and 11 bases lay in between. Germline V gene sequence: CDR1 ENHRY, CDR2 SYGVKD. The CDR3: CAISESPRQNNSPLHF. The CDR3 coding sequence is TGTGCCATCAGTGAGTCTCCCAGACAAAATAATTCACCCCTCCACTTT.

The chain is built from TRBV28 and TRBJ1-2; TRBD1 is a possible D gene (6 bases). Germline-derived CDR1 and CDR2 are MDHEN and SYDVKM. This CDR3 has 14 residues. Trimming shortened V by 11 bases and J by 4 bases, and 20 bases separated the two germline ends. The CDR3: CAGGARGSLYGYTF. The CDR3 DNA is TGTGCCGGGGGGGCAAGGGGGTCTCTCTATGGCTACACCTTC.

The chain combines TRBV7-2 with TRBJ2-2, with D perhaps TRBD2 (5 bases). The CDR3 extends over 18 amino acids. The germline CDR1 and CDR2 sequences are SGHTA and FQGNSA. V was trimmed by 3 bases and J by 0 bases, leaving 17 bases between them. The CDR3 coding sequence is TGTGCCAGCAGCTTGGACTCTCTGGGGTCAGCGAACACCGGGGAGCTGTTTTTT. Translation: CASSLDSLGSANTGELFF.

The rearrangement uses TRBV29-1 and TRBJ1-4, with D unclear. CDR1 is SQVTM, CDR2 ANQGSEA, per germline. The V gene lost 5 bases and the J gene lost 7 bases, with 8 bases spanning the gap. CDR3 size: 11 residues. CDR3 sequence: CSVYAGEKLFF. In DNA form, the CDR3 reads TGCAGCGTTTACGCCGGTGAAAAACTGTTTTTT.

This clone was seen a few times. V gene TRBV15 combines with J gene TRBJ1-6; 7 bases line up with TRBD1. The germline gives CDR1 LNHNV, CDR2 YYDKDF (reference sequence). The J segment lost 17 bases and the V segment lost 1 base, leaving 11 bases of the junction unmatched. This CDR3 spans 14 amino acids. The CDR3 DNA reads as TGTGCCACCAGCAGAGGCAACAGGGGACCCCCCGTCCACTTT. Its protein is CATSRGNRGPPVHF.

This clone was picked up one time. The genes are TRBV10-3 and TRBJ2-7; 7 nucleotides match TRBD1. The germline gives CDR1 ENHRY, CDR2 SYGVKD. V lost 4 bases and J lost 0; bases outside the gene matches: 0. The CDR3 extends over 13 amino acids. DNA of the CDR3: TGTGCCATCAGTGGGGACAGCTCCTACGAGCAGTACTTC. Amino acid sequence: CAISGDSSYEQYF.

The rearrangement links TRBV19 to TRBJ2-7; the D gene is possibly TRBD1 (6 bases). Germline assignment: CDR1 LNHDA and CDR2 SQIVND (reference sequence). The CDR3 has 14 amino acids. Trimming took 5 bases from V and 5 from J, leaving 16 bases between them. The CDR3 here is CASSPGHSTNEQYF. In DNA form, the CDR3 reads TGTGCCAGTAGTCCGGGACACTCGACGAACGAGCAGTACTTC.

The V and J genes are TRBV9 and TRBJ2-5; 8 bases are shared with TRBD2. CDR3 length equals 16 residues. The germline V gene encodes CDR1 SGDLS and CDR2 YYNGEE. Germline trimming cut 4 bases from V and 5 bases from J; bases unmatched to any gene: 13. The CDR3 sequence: CASSPTNGGAWETQYF. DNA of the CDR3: TGTGCCAGCAGCCCTACTAACGGGGGGGCCTGGGAGACCCAGTACTTC. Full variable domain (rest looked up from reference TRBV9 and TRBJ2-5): DSGVTQTPKHLITATGQRVTLRCSPRSGDLSVYWYQQSLDQGLQFLIQYYNGEERAKGNILERFSAQQFPDLHSELNLSSLELGDSALYFCASSPTNGGAWETQYFGPGTRLLVL.

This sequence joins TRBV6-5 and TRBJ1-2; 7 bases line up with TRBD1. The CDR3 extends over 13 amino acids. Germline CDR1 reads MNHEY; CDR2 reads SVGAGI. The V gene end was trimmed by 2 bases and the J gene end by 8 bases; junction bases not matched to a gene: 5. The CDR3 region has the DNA TGTGCCAGCAGTTACCCTGGGACAGCCGGCTACACCTTC. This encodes CASSYPGTAGYTF.

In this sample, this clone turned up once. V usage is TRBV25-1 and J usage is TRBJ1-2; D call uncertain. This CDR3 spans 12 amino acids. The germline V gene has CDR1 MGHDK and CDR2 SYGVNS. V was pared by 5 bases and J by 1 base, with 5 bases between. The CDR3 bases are TGTGCCAGCAGTCAGAATAACTATGGCTACACCTTC. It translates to CASSQNNYGYTF.

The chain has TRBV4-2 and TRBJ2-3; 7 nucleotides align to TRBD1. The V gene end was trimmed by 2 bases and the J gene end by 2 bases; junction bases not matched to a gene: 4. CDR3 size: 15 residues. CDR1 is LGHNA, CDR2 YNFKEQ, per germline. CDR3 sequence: CASSQMTGNTDTQYF. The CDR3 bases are TGTGCCAGCAGCCAAATGACAGGGAACACAGATACGCAGTATTTT.

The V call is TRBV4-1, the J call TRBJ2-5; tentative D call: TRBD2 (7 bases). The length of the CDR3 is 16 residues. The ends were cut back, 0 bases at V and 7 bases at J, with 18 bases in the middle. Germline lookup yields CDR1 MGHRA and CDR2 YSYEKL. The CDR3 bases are TGCGCCAGCAGCCAAGAGGGGCGGGGGCGCAGAGGGACCCAGTACTTC. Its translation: CASSQEGRGRRGTQYF.

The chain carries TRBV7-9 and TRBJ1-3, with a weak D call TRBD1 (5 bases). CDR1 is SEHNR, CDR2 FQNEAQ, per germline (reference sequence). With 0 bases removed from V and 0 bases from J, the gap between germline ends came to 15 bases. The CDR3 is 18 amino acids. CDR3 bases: TGTGCCAGCAGCTTAGCCCGGACGGGGGGTTTCTCTGGAAACACCATATATTTT. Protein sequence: CASSLARTGGFSGNTIYF.

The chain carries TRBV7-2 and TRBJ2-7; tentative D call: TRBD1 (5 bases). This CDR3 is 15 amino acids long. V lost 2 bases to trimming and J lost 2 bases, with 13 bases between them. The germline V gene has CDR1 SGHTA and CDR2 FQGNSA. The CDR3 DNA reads TGTGCCAGCAGCTTAACCTCGGCAGGGACCTACGAGCAGTACTTC. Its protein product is CASSLTSAGTYEQYF.

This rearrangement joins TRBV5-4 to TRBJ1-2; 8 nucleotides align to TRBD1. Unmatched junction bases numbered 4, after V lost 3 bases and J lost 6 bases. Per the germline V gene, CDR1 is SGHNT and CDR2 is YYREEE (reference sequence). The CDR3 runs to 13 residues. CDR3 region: CASSSTGDHGYTF. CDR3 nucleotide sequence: TGTGCCAGCAGCTCGACAGGGGACCATGGCTACACCTTC.

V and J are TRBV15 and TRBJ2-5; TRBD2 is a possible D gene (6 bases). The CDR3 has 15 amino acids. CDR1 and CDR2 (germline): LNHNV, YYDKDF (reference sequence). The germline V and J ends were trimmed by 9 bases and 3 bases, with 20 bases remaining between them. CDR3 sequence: CATLDVRGNKETQYF. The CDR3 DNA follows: TGTGCCACTTTGGATGTACGGGGGAACAAAGAGACCCAGTACTTC.

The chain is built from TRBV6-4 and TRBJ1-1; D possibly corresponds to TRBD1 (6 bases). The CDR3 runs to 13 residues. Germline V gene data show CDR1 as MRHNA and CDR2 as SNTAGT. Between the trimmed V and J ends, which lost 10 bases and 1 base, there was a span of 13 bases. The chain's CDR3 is CATRRTENTEAFF. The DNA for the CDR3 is TGTGCCACCCGTAGGACAGAGAACACTGAAGCTTTCTTT.

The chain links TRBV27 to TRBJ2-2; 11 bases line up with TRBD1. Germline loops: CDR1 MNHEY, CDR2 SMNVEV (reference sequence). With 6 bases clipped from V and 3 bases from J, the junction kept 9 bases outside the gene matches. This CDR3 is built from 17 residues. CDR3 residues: CASRRGTGGSDTGELFF. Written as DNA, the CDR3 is TGTGCCAGCAGGCGAGGGACAGGGGGAAGCGACACCGGGGAGCTGTTTTTT.

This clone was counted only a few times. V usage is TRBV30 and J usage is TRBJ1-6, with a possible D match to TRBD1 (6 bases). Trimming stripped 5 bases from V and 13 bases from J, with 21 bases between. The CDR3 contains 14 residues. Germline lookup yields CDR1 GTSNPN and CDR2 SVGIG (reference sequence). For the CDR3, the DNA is TGTGCCTGGGCCACGGACAGTCTAAGTTCGCCCCTCCACTTT. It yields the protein CAWATDSLSSPLHF. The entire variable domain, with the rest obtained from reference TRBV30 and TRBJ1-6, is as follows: SQTIHQWPATLVQPVGSPLSLECTVEGTSNPNLYWYRQAAGRGLQLLFYSVGIGQISSEVPQNLSASRPQDRQFILSSKKLLLSDSGFYLCAWATDSLSSPLHFGNGTRLTVT.

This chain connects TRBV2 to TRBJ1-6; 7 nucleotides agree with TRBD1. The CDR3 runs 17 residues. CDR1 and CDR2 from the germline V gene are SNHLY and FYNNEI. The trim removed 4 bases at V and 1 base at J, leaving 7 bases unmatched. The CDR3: CASSGVQGVSYNSPLHF. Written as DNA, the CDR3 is TGTGCCAGCAGTGGGGTCCAGGGGGTATCCTATAATTCACCCCTCCACTTT.

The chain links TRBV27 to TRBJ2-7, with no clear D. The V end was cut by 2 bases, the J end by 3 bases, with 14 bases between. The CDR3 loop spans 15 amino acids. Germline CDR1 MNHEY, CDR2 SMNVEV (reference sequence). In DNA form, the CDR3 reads TGTGCCAGCAGTTTAGACGGAAACGGAGTCTACGAGCAGTACTTC. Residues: CASSLDGNGVYEQYF.

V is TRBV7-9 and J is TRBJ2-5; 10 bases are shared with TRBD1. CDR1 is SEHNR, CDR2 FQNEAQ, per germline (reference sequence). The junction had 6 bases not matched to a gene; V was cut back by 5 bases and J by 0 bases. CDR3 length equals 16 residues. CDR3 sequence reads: CASSATGGLYQETQYF. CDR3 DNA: TGTGCCAGCAGCGCGACAGGGGGCTTGTACCAAGAGACCCAGTACTTC.

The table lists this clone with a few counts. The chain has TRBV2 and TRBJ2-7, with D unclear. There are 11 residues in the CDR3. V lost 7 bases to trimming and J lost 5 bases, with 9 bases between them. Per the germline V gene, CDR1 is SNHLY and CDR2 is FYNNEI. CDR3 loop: CASNTGDEQYF. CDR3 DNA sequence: TGTGCCAGCAATACCGGTGACGAGCAGTACTTC.

The CDR3 nucleotides are TGTGCCAGCCCCCCTGGCGGGGGAGGCCAGCCCCAGCATTTT. Translated, it gives CASPPGGGGQPQHF. The chain is built from TRBV7-6 and TRBJ1-5; a possible D gene is TRBD1 (5 bases). The CDR3 spans 14 residues. Trimming stripped 8 bases from V and 7 bases from J, with 18 bases between. Germline-derived CDR1 and CDR2 are SGHVS and FNYEAQ.

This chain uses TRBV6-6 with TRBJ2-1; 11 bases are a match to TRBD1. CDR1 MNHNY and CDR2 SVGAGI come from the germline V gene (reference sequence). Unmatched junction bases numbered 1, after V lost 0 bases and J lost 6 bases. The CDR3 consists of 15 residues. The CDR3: CASSYSGTGGNEQFF. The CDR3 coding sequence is TGTGCCAGCAGTTACTCCGGGACAGGGGGCAATGAGCAGTTCTTC.

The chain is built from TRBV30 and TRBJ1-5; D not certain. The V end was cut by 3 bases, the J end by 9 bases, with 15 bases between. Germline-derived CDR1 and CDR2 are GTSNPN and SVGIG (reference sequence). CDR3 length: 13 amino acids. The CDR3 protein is CAWSEKRGGPQHF. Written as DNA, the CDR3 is TGTGCCTGGAGCGAGAAGAGAGGTGGGCCCCAGCATTTT.

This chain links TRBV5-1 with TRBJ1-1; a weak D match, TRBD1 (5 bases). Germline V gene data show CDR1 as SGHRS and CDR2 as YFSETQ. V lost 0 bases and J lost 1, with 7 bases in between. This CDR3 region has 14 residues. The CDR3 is CASSLARENTEAFF. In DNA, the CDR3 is TGCGCCAGCAGCTTGGCCAGGGAGAACACTGAAGCTTTCTTT.

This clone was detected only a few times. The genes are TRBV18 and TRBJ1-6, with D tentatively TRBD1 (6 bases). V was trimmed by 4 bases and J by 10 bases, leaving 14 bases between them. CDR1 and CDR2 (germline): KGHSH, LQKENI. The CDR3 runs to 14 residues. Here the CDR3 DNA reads TGTGCCAGCTCACGGGAACAGGGAAACTCACCCCTCCACTTT. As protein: CASSREQGNSPLHF.